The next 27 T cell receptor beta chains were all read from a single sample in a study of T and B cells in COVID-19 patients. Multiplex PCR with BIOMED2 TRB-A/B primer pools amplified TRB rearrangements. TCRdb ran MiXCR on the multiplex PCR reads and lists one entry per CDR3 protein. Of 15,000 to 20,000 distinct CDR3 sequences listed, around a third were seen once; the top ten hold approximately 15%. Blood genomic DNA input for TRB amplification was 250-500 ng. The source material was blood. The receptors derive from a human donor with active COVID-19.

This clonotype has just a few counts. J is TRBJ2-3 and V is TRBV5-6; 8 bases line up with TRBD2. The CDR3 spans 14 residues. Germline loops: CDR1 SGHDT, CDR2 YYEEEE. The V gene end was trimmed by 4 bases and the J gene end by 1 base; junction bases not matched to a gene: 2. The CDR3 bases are TGTGCCAGCAGCATAGCGGGACGCACAGATACGCAGTATTTT. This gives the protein CASSIAGRTDTQYF.

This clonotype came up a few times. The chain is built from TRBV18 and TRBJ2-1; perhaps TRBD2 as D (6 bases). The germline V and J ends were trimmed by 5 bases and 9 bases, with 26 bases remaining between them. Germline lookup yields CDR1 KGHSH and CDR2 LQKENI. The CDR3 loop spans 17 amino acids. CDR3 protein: CASSSNSPGGNQLEQFF. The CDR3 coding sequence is TGTGCCAGCTCATCCAACTCGCCTGGGGGGAACCAACTTGAGCAGTTCTTC.

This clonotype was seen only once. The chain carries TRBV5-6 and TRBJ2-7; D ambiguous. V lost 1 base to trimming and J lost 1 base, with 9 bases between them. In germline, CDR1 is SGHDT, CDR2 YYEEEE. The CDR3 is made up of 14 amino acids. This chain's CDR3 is CASSLLGRSYEQYV. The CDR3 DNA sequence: TGTGCCAGCAGCTTGTTGGGCCGTTCCTACGAGCAGTACGTC.

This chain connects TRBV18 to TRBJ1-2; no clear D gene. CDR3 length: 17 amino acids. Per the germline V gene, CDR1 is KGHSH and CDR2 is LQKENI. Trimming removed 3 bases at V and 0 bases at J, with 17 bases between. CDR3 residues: CASSPGPNPGSNYGYTF. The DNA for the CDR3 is TGTGCCAGCTCACCCGGGCCAAACCCCGGGTCTAACTATGGCTACACCTTC.

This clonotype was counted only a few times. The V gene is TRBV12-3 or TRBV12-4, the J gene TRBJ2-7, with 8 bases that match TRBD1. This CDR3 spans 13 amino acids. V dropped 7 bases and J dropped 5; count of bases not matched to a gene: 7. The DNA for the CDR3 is TGTGCCAGCAACCAGGGGGCGGTCCACGAGCAGTACTTC. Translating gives CASNQGAVHEQYF.

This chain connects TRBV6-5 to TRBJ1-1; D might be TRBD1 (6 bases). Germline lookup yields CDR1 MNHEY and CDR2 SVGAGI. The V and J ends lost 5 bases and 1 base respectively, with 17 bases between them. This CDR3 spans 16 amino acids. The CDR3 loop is CASSKGDPSSNTEAFF. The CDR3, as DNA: TGTGCCAGCAGTAAGGGGGACCCCTCTTCGAACACTGAAGCTTTCTTT.

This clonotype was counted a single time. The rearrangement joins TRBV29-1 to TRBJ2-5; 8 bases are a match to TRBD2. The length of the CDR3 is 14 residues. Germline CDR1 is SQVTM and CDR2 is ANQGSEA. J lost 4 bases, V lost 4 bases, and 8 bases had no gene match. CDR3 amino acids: CSVAVTSGGETQYF. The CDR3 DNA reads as TGCAGCGTTGCCGTAACGAGCGGGGGAGAGACCCAGTACTTC.

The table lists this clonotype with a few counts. CDR3 nucleotides: TGTGCCACCAGTGAGGGAGGGATTTTATCAGATACGCAGTATTTT. This codes for CATSEGGILSDTQYF. The V call is TRBV24-1, the J call TRBJ2-3; 7 nucleotides line up with TRBD2. CDR1 is KGHDR, CDR2 SFDVKD, per germline. CDR3 length equals 15 residues. J gave up 4 bases and V 4 bases, and 7 bases lay outside the gene matches.

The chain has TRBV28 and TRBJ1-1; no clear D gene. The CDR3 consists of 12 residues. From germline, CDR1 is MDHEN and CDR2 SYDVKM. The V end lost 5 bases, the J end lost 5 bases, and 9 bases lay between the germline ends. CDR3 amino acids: CASSLRRTEAFF. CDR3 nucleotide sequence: TGTGCCAGCAGTCTTAGGAGGACTGAAGCTTTCTTT. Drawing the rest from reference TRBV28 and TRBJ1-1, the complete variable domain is DVKVTQSSRYLVKRTGEKVFLECVQDMDHENMFWYRQDPGLGLRLIYFSYDVKMKEKGDIPEGYSVSREKKERFSLILESASTNQTSMYLCASSLRRTEAFFGQGTRLTVV.

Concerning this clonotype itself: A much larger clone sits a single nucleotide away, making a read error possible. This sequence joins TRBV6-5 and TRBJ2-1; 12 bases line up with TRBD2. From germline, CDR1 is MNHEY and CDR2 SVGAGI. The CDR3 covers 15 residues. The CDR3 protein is CSSSPPSGGAGEQFF. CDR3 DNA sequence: TGTTCCAGCAGCCCTCCTAGCGGGGGGGCAGGTGAGCAGTTCTTC.

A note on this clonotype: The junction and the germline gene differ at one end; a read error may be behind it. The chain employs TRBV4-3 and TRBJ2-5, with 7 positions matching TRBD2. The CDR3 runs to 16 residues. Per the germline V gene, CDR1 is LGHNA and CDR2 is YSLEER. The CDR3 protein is CASSQVQLALQETQYF. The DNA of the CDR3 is TGTGCCAGCAGCCAAGTCCAACTAGCGCTTCAAGAGACCCAGTACTTC.

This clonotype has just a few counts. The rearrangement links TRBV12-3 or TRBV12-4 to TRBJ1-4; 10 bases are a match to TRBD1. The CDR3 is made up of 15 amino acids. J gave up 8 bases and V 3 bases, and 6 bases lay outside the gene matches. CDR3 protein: CASSLGWTGGEKLFF. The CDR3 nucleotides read TGTGCCAGCAGTTTGGGATGGACAGGGGGGGAAAAACTGTTTTTT.

This CDR3 reads CASSLQATNEKLFF. CDR3 nucleotide sequence: TGTGCCAGCAGTTTACAAGCAACTAATGAAAAACTGTTTTTT. The genes are TRBV27 and TRBJ1-4; D not resolved. V was clipped by 2 bases and J by 0 bases, with 4 bases between them. This CDR3 region has 14 residues. Germline V lookup: CDR1 MNHEY, CDR2 SMNVEV (reference sequence).

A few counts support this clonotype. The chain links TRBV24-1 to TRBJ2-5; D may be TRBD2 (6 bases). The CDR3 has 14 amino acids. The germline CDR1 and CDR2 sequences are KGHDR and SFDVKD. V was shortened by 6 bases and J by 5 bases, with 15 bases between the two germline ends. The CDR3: CATSPFGEAETQYF. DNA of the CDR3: TGTGCCACCAGTCCCTTTGGGGAGGCGGAGACCCAGTACTTC.

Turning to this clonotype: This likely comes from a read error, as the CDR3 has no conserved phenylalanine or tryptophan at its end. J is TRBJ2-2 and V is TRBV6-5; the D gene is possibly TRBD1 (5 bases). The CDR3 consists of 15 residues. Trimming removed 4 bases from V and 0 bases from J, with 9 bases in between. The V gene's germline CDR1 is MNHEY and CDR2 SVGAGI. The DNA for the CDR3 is TGTGCCAGCAGTTCCAGGGAAACGAACACCGGGGAGCTGTTTTTG. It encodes CASSSRETNTGELFL.

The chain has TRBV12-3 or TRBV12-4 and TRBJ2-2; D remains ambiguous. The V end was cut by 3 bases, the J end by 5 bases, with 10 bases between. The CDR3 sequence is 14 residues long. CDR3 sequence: CASSFGLVTGELFF. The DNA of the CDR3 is TGTGCCAGCAGTTTTGGTTTGGTAACCGGGGAGCTGTTTTTT.

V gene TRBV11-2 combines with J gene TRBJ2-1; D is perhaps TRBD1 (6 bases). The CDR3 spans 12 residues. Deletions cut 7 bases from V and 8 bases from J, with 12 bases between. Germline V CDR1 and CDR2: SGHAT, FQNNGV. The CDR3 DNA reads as TGTGCCAGCACCCGCAGGGGCGATGAGCAGTTCTTC. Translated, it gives CASTRRGDEQFF. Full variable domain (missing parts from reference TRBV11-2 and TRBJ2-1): EAGVAQSPRYKIIEKRQSVAFWCNPISGHATLYWYQQILGQGPKLLIQFQNNGVVDDSQLPKDRFSAERLKGVDSTLKIQPAKLEDSAVYLCASTRRGDEQFFGPGTRLTVL.

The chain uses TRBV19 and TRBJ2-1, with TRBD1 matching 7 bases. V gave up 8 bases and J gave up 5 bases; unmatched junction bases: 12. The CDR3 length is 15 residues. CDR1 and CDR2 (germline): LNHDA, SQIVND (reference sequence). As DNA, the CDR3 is TGTGCCAGTGGTCCCCGAGAGGGGGCTAACAATGAGCAGTTCTTC. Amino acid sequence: CASGPREGANNEQFF.

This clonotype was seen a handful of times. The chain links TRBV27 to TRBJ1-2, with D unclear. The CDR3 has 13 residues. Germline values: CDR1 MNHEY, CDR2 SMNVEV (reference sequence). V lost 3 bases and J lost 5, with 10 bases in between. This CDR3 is CASSFGPVYGYTF. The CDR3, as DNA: TGTGCCAGCAGTTTCGGACCTGTTTATGGCTACACCTTC.

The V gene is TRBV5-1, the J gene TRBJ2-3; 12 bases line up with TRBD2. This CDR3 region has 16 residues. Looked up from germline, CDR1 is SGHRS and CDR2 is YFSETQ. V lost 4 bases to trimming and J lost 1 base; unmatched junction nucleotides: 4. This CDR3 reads CASSARTSGGTDTQYF. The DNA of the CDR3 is TGCGCCAGCAGCGCAAGGACTAGCGGGGGCACAGATACGCAGTATTTT.

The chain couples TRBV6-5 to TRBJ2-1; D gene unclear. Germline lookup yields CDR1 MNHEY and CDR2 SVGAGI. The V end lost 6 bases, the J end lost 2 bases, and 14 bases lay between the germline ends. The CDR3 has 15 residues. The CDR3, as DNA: TGTGCCAGCAGCCTGAGTGATGCTACCTACAATGAGCAGTTCTTC. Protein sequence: CASSLSDATYNEQFF.

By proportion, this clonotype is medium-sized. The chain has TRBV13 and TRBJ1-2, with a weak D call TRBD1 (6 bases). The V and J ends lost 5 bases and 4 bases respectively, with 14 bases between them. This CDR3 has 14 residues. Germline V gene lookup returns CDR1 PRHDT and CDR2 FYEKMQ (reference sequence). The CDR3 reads CASSRNRAVYGYTF. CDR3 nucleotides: TGTGCCAGCAGCCGAAACAGGGCCGTCTATGGCTACACCTTC. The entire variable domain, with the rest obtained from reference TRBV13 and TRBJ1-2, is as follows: AAGVIQSPRHLIKEKRETATLKCYPIPRHDTVYWYQQGPGQDPQFLISFYEKMQSDKGSIPDRFSAQQFSDYHSELNMSSLELGDSALYFCASSRNRAVYGYTFGSGTRLTVV.

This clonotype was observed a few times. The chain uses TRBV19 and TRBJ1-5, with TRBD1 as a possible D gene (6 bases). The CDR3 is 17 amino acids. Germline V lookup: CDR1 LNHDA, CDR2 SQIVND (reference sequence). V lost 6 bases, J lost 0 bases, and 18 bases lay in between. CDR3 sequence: CASSPRGGGNSNQPQHF. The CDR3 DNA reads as TGTGCCAGTAGCCCCCGAGGAGGGGGAAATAGCAATCAGCCCCAGCATTTT.

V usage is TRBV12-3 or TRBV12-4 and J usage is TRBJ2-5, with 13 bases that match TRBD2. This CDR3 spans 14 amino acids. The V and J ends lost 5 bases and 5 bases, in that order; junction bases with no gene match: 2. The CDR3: CASSRTSGGETQYF. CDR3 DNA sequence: TGTGCCAGCAGTCGGACTAGCGGGGGTGAGACCCAGTACTTC.

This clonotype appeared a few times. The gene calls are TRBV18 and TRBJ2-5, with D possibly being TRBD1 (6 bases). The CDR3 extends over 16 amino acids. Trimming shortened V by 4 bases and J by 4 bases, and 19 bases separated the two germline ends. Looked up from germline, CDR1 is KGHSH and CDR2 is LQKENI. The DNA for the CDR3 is TGTGCCAGCTCACTTTCCAACAACAGGGTAGGAGAGACCCAGTACTTC. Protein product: CASSLSNNRVGETQYF.

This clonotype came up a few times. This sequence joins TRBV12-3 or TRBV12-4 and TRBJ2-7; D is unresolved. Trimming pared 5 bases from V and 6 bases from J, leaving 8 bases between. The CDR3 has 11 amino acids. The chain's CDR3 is CASSPSGEQYF. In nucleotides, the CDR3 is TGTGCCAGCAGTCCCTCGGGCGAGCAGTACTTC.

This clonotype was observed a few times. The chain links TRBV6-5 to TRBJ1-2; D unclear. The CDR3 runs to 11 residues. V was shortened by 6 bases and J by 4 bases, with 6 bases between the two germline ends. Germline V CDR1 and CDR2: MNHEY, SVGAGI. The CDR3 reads CASRDLYGYTF. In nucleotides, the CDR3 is TGTGCCAGCAGGGACCTCTATGGCTACACCTTC.